The 9 T cell receptor beta chains in this list originate from one sample, sequenced in a study of cytomegalovirus exposure and HLA in healthy donors. PCR employed 60 Vbeta and 13 Jbeta primers. Sequencing was performed with immunoSEQ multiplex PCR; in TCRdb, only in-frame clones are kept and a portion is missing. The table records 150,000 to 200,000 clones, 60% to 80% of them present only once. Sequencing input: PBMCs. The receptor source for this set is a man younger than 35 in good health and CMV-seropositive.

The chain carries TRBV5-4 and TRBJ2-3; 8 bases are a match to TRBD2. CDR3 size: 15 residues. Germline V CDR1 and CDR2: SGHNT, YYREEE (reference sequence). V was clipped by 2 bases and J by 2 bases; unmatched bases: 4. CDR3 DNA: TGTGCCAGCAGCTTTACTAGCGGAAACACAGATACGCAGTATTTT. This codes for CASSFTSGNTDTQYF.

V is TRBV15 and J is TRBJ1-1, with TRBD1 as a possible D gene (5 bases). CDR1 is LNHNV and CDR2 is YYDKDF in the germline V gene (reference sequence). The V end was cut by 1 base, the J end by 3 bases, with 12 bases between. The CDR3 extends over 15 amino acids. CDR3 bases: TGTGCCACCAGCAGAGGGGAGGGGCGGGACACTGAAGCTTTCTTT. This translates into CATSRGEGRDTEAFF.

This clone came up a few times. The gene calls are TRBV30 and TRBJ1-2; 9 bases are a match to TRBD1. The germline CDR1 and CDR2 sequences are GTSNPN and SVGIG (reference sequence). There are 13 residues in the CDR3. J lost 3 bases, V lost 5 bases, and 4 bases had no gene match. The CDR3 loop is CAWGTGTDYGYTF. The CDR3 DNA reads as TGTGCCTGGGGGACAGGGACGGACTATGGCTACACCTTC.

This chain uses TRBV23-1 with TRBJ1-5, with 7 bases aligning to TRBD1. TRBV23-1 is known as an ORF, though its function is uncertain. V was pared by 3 bases and J by 3 bases, with 5 bases of the junction left unmatched. The CDR3 consists of 15 residues. The CDR3 bases are TGCGCCAGCAGTCACCGTGACAGGGACAATCAGCCCCAGCATTTT. Protein sequence: CASSHRDRDNQPQHF.

The genes are TRBV11-2 and TRBJ2-2, with D possibly TRBD1 on 6 matching bases. The V end was cut by 1 base, the J end by 4 bases, with 7 bases between. Germline CDR1 and CDR2: SGHAT and FQNNGV. This CDR3 is 14 amino acids long. The CDR3 nucleotides read TGTGCCAGCAGCTTAGCCAGGGGCACCGGGGAGCTGTTTTTT. It is translated as CASSLARGTGELFF. Variable domain in full (rest from reference TRBV11-2 and TRBJ2-2): EAGVAQSPRYKIIEKRQSVAFWCNPISGHATLYWYQQILGQGPKLLIQFQNNGVVDDSQLPKDRFSAERLKGVDSTLKIQPAKLEDSAVYLCASSLARGTGELFFGEGSRLTVL.

This sequence joins TRBV6-1 and TRBJ1-1; D is undetermined. The CDR3 loop spans 14 amino acids. Germline-derived CDR1 and CDR2 are MNHNS and SASEGT. Trimming took off 6 bases at V and 0 bases at J, with 11 bases between the two ends. The CDR3 loop is CASSVTGVNTEAFF. CDR3 nucleotides: TGTGCCAGCAGCGTGACCGGGGTGAACACTGAAGCTTTCTTT.

This clone was counted a few times. The chain joins TRBV11-3 to TRBJ2-1, with 7 bases fitting TRBD2. V was pared by 1 base and J by 3 bases, with 3 bases of the junction left unmatched. Germline CDR1 reads SGHNT; CDR2 reads YENEEA. The CDR3 is 15 amino acids. CDR3 bases: TGTGCCAGCAGCTTAGTTGGGGGGGGCTACAATGAGCAGTTCTTC. It is translated as CASSLVGGGYNEQFF.

The chain employs TRBV30 and TRBJ1-3; D remains ambiguous. The CDR3 has 12 amino acids. V was pared by 0 bases and J by 6 bases, with 6 bases between. Germline V lookup: CDR1 GTSNPN, CDR2 SVGIG (reference sequence). CDR3 bases: TGTGCCTGGAGTGTAGAACTAAACACCATATATTTT. This gives the protein CAWSVELNTIYF.

In its sample, this clone was seen once. The J gene is TRBJ2-3, the V gene TRBV29-1; possibly TRBD1 for D (5 bases). The CDR3 has 17 amino acids. V was trimmed by 6 bases and J by 0 bases, leaving 22 bases between them. From germline, CDR1 is SQVTM and CDR2 ANQGSEA. The DNA of the CDR3 is TGCAGCGTCCCTCCGTCCCGACAGCGCACAAGCACAGATACGCAGTATTTT. Encoded protein: CSVPPSRQRTSTDTQYF.